A single sample is the source of the 10 T cell receptor beta chains below, sequenced in a study of shared clonotypes between healthy human individuals. Some clones are missing from TCRdb's copy, which holds only in-frame ones; the method was immunoSEQ multiplex PCR. The table shows approximately 500,000 clones, with more than 75% occurring only once. Sequencing was performed on PBMCs. These receptors came from a woman aged 40-49 years in good health. Some clones in this sample may be carry-over from other donors' samples.

The rearrangement joins TRBV5-1 to TRBJ2-5; weak D call: TRBD1 (5 bases). V lost 0 bases and J lost 3, with 12 bases in between. The CDR3 consists of 15 residues. The germline V gene has CDR1 SGHRS and CDR2 YFSETQ. CDR3 amino acids: CASSLALGREETQYF. CDR3 coding DNA: TGCGCCAGCAGCTTGGCCTTGGGCAGGGAAGAGACCCAGTACTTC. Full variable domain (missing parts from reference TRBV5-1 and TRBJ2-5): KAGVTQTPRYLIKTRGQQVTLSCSPISGHRSVSWYQQTPGQGLQFLFEYFSETQRNKGNFPGRFSGRQFSNSRSEMNVSTLELGDSALYLCASSLALGREETQYFGPGTRLLVL.

Only a few counts were recorded for this clone. The rearrangement links TRBV4-1 to TRBJ1-6, with 7 nucleotides matching TRBD1. CDR3 length equals 16 residues. Germline V CDR1 and CDR2: MGHRA, YSYEKL. V lost 0 bases, J lost 9 bases, and 8 bases stayed unmatched. The CDR3 DNA sequence: TGCGCCAGCAGCCAAGATAACAGGGGAGGAGGTTCACCCCTCCACTTT. Translated, it gives CASSQDNRGGGSPLHF.

A few counts support this clone. The V call is TRBV18, the J call TRBJ2-4; TRBD2 aligns across 8 bases. Unmatched junction bases numbered 8, after V lost 1 base and J lost 3 bases. Germline V gives CDR1 KGHSH, CDR2 LQKENI. The CDR3 has 17 residues. The CDR3 loop reads CASSPLGSGAHKNIQYF. The CDR3 nucleotides read TGTGCCAGCTCACCACTAGGTAGCGGGGCCCACAAAAACATTCAGTACTTC. The full variable domain, rest sourced from reference TRBV18 and TRBJ2-4, is NAGVMQNPRHLVRRRGQEARLRCSPMKGHSHVYWYRQLPEEGLKFMVYLQKENIIDESGMPKERFSAEFPKEGPSILRIQQVVRGDSAAYFCASSPLGSGAHKNIQYFGAGTRLSVL.

The chain has TRBV20-1 and TRBJ1-2; tentative D call: TRBD1 (5 bases). The CDR3 is 11 amino acids. Trimming removed 3 bases at V and 10 bases at J, with 12 bases between. Per germline, CDR1 DFQATT and CDR2 SNEGSKA (reference sequence). CDR3: CSARVQGDYTF. CDR3 coding DNA: TGCAGTGCTAGGGTTCAGGGTGACTACACCTTC.

The genes are TRBV28 and TRBJ1-2, with D perhaps TRBD1 (6 bases). The V and J ends lost 7 bases and 1 base respectively, with 13 bases between them. CDR1 MDHEN and CDR2 SYDVKM come from the germline V gene. There are 14 residues in the CDR3. DNA of the CDR3: TGTGCCAGCAACGGAGACAGGATTAACTATGGCTACACCTTC. As protein: CASNGDRINYGYTF.

This sequence joins TRBV7-2 and TRBJ1-3; TRBD1 might be the D (5 bases). V lost 1 base, J lost 0 bases, and 7 bases lay in between. CDR3 length: 15 amino acids. Germline CDR1 reads SGHTA; CDR2 reads FQGNSA. CDR3 nucleotides: TGTGCCAGCAGCTTAGAGGGACTCTCTGGAAACACCATATATTTT. Translation gives CASSLEGLSGNTIYF.

The genes are TRBV9 and TRBJ1-1; D is uncertain. The CDR3 spans 13 residues. The V end was cut by 0 bases, the J end by 6 bases, with 9 bases between. Germline V CDR1 and CDR2: SGDLS, YYNGEE. For the CDR3, the DNA is TGTGCCAGCAGCGTAGAGGAGAGGGCTGAAGCTTTCTTT. Amino acids: CASSVEERAEAFF. Filled out from reference TRBV9 and TRBJ1-1, the complete variable domain reads DSGVTQTPKHLITATGQRVTLRCSPRSGDLSVYWYQQSLDQGLQFLIQYYNGEERAKGNILERFSAQQFPDLHSELNLSSLELGDSALYFCASSVEERAEAFFGQGTRLTVV.

This clone came up a few times. The gene calls are TRBV6-1 and TRBJ2-7, with TRBD1 matching 8 bases. This CDR3 spans 15 amino acids. The J segment lost 3 bases and the V segment lost 1 base, leaving 5 bases of the junction unmatched. In germline, CDR1 is MNHNS, CDR2 SASEGT. The CDR3 nucleotides are TGTGCCAGCAGTGAAGGTGGGACAGGTTACTACGAGCAGTACTTC. Amino acid sequence: CASSEGGTGYYEQYF.

This clone was picked up a small number of times. The gene calls are TRBV6-1 and TRBJ1-4; D is possibly TRBD1 (6 bases). V lost 7 bases to trimming and J lost 4 bases, with 16 bases between them. Germline CDR1 MNHNS, CDR2 SASEGT. CDR3 length: 15 residues. CDR3 region: CASKLTGSGNEKLFF. In DNA, the CDR3 is TGTGCCAGCAAACTGACAGGCTCCGGTAATGAAAAACTGTTTTTT.

The rearrangement uses TRBV10-2 and TRBJ1-2; D possibly corresponds to TRBD1 (6 bases). This CDR3 comprises 14 residues. Germline V CDR1 and CDR2: WSHSY, SAAADI. Trimming shortened V by 0 bases and J by 3 bases, and 8 bases separated the two germline ends. In nucleotides, the CDR3 is TGCGCCAGCAGTGAGTCTAACAGGGACTATGGCTACACCTTC. Translated, it gives CASSESNRDYGYTF.